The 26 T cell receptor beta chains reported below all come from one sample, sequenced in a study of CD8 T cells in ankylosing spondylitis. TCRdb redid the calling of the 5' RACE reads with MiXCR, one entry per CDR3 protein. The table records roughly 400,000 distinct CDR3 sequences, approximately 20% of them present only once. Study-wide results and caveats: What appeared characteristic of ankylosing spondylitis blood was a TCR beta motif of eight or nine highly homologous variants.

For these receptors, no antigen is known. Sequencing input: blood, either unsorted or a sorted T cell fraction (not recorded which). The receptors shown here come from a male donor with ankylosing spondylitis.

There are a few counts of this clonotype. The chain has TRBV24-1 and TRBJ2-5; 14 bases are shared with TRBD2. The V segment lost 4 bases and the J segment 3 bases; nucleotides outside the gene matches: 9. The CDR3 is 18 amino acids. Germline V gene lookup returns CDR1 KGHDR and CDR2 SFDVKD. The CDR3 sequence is CATSESMPGLAGEETQYF. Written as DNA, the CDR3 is TGTGCCACCAGTGAAAGCATGCCGGGACTAGCGGGAGAAGAGACCCAGTACTTC.

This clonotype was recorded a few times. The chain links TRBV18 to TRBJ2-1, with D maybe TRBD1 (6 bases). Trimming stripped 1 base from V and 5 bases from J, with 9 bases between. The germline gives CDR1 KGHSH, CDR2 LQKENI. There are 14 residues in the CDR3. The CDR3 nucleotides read TGTGCCAGCTCACCACAGGGGGTCAACAATGAGCAGTTCTTC. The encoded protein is CASSPQGVNNEQFF.

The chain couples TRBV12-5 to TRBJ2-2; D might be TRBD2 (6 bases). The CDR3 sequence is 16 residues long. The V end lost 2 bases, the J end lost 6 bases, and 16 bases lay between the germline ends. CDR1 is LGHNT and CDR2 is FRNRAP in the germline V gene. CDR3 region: CASGLLAGGIAGELFF. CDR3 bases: TGTGCTAGTGGTTTGTTAGCCGGAGGGATCGCCGGGGAGCTGTTTTTT.

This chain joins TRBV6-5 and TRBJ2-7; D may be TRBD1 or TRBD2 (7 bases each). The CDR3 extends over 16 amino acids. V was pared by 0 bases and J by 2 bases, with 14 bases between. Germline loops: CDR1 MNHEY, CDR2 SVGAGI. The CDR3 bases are TGTGCCAGCAGTTACTCGGCAGGGGGGGTCGCCTACGAGCAGTACTTC. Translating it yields CASSYSAGGVAYEQYF.

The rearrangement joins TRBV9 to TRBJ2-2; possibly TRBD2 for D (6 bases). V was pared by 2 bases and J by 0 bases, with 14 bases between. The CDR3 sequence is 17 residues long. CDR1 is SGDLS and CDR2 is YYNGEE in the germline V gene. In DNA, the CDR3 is TGTGCCAGCAGCGTTTTTAGCGGCCCCGCGAACACCGGGGAGCTGTTTTTT. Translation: CASSVFSGPANTGELFF.

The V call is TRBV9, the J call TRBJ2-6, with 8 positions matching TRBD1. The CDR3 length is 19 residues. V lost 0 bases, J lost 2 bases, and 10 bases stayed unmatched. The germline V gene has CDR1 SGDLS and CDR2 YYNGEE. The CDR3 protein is CASSVEYGTGFAGANVLTF. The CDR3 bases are TGTGCCAGCAGCGTAGAGTATGGGACAGGTTTTGCTGGGGCCAACGTCCTGACTTTC.

CDR3 sequence (DNA): TGCAGCATCAATGGGGAAGGGGGAAACACCATATATTTT. As protein: CSINGEGGNTIYF. This chain joins TRBV29-1 and TRBJ1-3; D is ambiguous. The CDR3 runs 13 residues. V lost 8 bases and J 4 bases, leaving 15 bases between the germline ends. Germline CDR1 is SQVTM and CDR2 is ANQGSEA.

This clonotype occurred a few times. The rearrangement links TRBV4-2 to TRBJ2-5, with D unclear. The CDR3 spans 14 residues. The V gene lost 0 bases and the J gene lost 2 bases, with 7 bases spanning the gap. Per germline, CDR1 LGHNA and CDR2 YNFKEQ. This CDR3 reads CASSQEYGQETQYF. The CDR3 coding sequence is TGTGCCAGCAGCCAAGAGTACGGGCAAGAGACCCAGTACTTC.

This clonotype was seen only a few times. CDR3 protein: CASSPTQGNQPQHF. In DNA form, the CDR3 reads TGTGCCAGCTCGCCAACACAGGGCAATCAGCCCCAGCATTTT. This sequence joins TRBV18 and TRBJ1-5, with D perhaps TRBD1 (5 bases). The germline V and J ends were trimmed by 6 bases and 2 bases, with 11 bases remaining between them. Germline V gene sequence: CDR1 KGHSH, CDR2 LQKENI. This CDR3 spans 14 amino acids. The whole variable domain, filled in from reference TRBV18 and TRBJ1-5, reads NAGVMQNPRHLVRRRGQEARLRCSPMKGHSHVYWYRQLPEEGLKFMVYLQKENIIDESGMPKERFSAEFPKEGPSILRIQQVVRGDSAAYFCASSPTQGNQPQHFGDGTRLSIL.

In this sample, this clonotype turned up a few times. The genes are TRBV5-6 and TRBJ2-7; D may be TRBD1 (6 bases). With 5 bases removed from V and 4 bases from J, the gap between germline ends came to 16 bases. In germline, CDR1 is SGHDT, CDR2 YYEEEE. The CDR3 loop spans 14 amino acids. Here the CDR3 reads CASSTTGVTYEQYF. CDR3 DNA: TGTGCCAGCAGTACGACAGGAGTGACTTACGAGCAGTACTTC.

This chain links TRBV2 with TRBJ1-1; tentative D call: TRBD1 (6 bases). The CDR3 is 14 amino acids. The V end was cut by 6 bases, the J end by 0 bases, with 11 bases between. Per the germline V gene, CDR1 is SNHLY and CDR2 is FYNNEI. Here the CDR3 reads CASRPRGLNTEAFF. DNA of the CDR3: TGTGCCAGCAGGCCCAGGGGCCTGAACACTGAAGCTTTCTTT.

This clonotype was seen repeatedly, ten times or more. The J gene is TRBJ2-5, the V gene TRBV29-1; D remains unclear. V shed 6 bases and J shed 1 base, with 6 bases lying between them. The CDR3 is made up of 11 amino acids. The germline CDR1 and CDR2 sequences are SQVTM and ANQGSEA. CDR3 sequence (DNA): TGCAGCGTCGCTTCCCAAGAGACCCAGTACTTC. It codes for CSVASQETQYF.

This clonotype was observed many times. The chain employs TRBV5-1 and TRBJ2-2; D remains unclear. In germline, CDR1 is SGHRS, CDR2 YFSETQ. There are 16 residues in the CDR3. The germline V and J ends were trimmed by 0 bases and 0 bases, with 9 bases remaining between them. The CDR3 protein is CASSLEGGTNTGELFF. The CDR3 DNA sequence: TGCGCCAGCAGCTTGGAAGGCGGAACGAACACCGGGGAGCTGTTTTTT. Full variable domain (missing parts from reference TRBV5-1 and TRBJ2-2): KAGVTQTPRYLIKTRGQQVTLSCSPISGHRSVSWYQQTPGQGLQFLFEYFSETQRNKGNFPGRFSGRQFSNSRSEMNVSTLELGDSALYLCASSLEGGTNTGELFFGEGSRLTVL.

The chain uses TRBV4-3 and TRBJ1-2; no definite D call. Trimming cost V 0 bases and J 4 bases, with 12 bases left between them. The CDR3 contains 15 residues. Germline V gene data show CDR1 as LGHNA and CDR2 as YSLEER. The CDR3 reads CASSQEYGDAYGYTF. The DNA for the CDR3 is TGCGCCAGCAGCCAAGAATACGGCGATGCCTATGGCTACACCTTC.

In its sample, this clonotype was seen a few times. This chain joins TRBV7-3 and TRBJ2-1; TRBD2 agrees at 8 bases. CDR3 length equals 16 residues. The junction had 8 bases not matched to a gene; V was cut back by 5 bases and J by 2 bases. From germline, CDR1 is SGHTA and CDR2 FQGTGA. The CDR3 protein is CASSDGVAGTYNEQFF. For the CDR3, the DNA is TGTGCCAGCAGCGATGGGGTAGCGGGAACCTACAATGAGCAGTTCTTC.

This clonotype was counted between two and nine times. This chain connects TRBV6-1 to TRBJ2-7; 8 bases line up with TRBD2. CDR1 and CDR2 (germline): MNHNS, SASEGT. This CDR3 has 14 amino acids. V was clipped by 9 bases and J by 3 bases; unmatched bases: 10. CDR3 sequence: CASSPSGRIYEQYF. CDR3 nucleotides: TGTGCCAGTAGTCCCAGCGGGAGAATCTACGAGCAGTACTTC.

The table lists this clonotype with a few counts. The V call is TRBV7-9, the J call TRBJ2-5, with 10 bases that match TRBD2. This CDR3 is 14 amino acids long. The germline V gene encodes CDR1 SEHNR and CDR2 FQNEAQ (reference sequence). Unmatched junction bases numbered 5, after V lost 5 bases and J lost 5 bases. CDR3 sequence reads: CASSPGTSVETQYF. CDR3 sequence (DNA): TGTGCCAGCAGCCCCGGGACTAGCGTGGAGACCCAGTACTTC.

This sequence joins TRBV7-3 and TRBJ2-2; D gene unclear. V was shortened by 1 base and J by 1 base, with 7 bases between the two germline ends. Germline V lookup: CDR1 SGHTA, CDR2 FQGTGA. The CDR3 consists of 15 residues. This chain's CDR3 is CASSLIFGNTGELFF. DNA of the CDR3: TGTGCCAGCAGCTTAATTTTTGGGAACACCGGGGAGCTGTTTTTT.

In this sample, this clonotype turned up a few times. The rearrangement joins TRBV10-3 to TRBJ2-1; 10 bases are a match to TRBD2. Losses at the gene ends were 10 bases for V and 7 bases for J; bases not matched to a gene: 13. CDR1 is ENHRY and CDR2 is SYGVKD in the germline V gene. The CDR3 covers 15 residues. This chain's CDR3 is CATSIDSGRLNEQFF. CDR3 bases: TGTGCCACCTCAATTGATAGCGGGAGGTTGAATGAGCAGTTCTTC.

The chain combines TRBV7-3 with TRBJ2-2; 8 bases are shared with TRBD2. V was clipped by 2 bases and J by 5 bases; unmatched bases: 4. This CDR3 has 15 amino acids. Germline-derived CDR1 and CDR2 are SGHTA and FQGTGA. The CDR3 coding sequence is TGTGCCAGCAGCTTATTCGGCGGGAGGACCGGGGAGCTGTTTTTT. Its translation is CASSLFGGRTGELFF.

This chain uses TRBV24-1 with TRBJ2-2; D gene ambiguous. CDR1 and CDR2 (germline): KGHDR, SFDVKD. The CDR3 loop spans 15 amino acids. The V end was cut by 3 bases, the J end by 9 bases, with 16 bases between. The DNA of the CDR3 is TGTGCCACCAGTGATGAAAGTAAAGGAGCGCGGGAGCTGTTTTTT. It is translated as CATSDESKGARELFF.

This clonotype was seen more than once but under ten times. For the CDR3, the DNA is TGTGCCAGCAGCTGGACCGGGACAGGGCGGAATGAGCAGTTCTTC. Encoded protein: CASSWTGTGRNEQFF. V usage is TRBV7-2 and J usage is TRBJ2-1; the match to TRBD1 covers 9 bases. The CDR3 runs 15 residues. Germline CDR1 SGHTA, CDR2 FQGNSA. Trimming removed 4 bases from V and 7 bases from J; junction bases left unmatched: 8.

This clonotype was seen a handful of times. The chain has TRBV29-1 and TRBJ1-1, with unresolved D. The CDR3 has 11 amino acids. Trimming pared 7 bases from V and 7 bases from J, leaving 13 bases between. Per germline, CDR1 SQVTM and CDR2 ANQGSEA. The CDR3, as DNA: TGCAGCGGGACGTTTGGGAATGAAGCTTTCTTT. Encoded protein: CSGTFGNEAFF. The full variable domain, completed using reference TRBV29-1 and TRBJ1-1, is SAVISQKPSRDICQRGTSLTIQCQVDSQVTMMFWYRQQPGQSLTLIATANQGSEATYESGFVIDKFPISRPNLTFSTLTVSNMSPEDSSIYLCSGTFGNEAFFGQGTRLTVV.

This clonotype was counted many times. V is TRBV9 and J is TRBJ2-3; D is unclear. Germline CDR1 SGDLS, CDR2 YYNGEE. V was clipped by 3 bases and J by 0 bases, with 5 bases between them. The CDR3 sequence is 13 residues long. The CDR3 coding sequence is TGTGCCAGCAGCGCTATGAGCACAGATACGCAGTATTTT. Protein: CASSAMSTDTQYF.

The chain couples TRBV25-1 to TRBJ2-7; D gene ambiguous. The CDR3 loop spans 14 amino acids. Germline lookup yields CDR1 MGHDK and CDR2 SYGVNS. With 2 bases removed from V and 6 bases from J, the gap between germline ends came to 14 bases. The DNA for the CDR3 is TGTGCCAGCAGTGAAGTGGGGAACCTGCTCGAGCAGTACTTC. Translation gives CASSEVGNLLEQYF.

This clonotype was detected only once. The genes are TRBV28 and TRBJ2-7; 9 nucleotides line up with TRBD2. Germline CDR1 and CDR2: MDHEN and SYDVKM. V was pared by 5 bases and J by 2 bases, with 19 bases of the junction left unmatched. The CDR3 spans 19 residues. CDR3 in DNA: TGTGCCAGCAGTCTTAGGGGGCGTATAGCGGGAGCGATCCCCTACGAGCAGTACTTC. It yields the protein CASSLRGRIAGAIPYEQYF.